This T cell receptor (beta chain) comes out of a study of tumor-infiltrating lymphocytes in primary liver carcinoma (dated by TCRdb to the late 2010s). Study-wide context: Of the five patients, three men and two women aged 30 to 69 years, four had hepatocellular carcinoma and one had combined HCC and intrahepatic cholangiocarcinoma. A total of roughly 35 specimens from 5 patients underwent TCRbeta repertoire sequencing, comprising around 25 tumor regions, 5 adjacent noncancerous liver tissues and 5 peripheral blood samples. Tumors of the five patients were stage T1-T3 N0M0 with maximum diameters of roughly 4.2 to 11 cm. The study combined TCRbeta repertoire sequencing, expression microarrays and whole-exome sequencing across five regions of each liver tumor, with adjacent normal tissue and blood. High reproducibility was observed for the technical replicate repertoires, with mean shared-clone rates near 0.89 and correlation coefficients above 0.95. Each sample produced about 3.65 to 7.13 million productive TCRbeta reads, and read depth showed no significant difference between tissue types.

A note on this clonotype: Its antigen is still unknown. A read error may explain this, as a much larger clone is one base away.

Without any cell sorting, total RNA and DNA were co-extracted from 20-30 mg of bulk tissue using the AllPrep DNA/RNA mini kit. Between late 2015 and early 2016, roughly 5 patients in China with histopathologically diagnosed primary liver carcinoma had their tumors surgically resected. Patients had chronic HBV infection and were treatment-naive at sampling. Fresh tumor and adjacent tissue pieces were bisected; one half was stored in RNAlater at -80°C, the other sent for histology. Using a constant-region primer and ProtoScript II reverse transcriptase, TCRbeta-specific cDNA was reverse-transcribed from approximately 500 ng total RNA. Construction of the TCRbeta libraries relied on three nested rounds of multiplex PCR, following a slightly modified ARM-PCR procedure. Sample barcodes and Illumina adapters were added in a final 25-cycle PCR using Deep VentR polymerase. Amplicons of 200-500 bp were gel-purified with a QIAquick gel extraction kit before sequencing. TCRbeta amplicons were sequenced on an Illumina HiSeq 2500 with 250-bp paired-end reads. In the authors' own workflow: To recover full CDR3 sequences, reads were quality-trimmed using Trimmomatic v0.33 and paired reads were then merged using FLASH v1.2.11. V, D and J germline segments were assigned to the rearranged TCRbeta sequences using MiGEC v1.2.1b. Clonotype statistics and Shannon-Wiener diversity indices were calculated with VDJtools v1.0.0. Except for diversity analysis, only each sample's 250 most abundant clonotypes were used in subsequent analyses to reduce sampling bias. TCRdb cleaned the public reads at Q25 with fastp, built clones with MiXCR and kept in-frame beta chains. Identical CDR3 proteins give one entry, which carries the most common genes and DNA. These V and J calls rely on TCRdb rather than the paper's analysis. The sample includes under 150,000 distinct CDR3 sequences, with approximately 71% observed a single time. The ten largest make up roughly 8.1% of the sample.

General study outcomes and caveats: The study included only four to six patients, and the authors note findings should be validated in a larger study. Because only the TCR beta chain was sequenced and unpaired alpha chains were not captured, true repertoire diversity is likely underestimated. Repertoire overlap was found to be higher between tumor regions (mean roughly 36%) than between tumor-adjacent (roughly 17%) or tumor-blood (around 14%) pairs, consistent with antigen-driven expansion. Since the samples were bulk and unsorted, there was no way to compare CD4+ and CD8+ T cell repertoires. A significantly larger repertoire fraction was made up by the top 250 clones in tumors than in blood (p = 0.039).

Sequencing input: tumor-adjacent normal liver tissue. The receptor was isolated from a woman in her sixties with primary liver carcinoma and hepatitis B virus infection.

DNA sequence: TGCAGCGTTGAAGACACGGGACAGGGAATGGGCACTGAAGCTTTCTTT. This translates into CSVEDTGQGMGTEAFF. The chain was built from TRBV29-1 and TRBJ1-1; TRBD1 matches 9 bases in the middle. The cysteine opens and the phenylalanine closes a CDR3 of 16 amino acids. The kept DNA is CDR3 alone, 48 bases in frame from the first base. Trimming takes 0 bases off V and 4 bases off J; junction bases not matched to a gene: 9. Sequences SQVTM (CDR1) and ANQGSEA (CDR2) are obtained from the germline V gene.